This T cell receptor (beta chain) was profiled in a study of cytomegalovirus exposure and HLA in healthy donors. Overall study findings and caveats: Follow-up analysis found HLA locus-dependent TCR association rates, highest for DRB1 and lowest for HLA-C. Later genetic work tied a missense DCLRE1C variant to beta-chain V and J trimming. The only immune exposure information that was available was CMV serostatus.

Turning to this clone: The antigen is undetermined.

13 Jbeta primers and 60 Vbeta primers were used for the PCR. Here immunoSEQ multiplex PCR was the method, and the copy in TCRdb shows in-frame clones only, minus some. The sample contains 200,000 or so clones, more than 75% of which appear only once. V lost 7 bases and J lost 7; bases outside the gene matches: 6. Germline V lookup: CDR1 SEHNR, CDR2 FQNEAQ (reference sequence). The length of the CDR3 is 12 residues. The sample was PBMCs. The V and J genes are TRBV7-9 and TRBJ1-2, with 7 bases fitting TRBD1. This sequence originates from a woman aged 18-29 years in good health and CMV-seronegative. The CDR3 DNA reads TGTGCCAGCACCAGTACAGGGGCTGGCTACACCTTC. Protein sequence: CASTSTGAGYTF.